This T cell receptor beta chain was found in a study of regulatory T cells in long-lasting Graves disease (dated by TCRdb to the early 2020s). About the full investigation: Patients with newly diagnosed Graves' disease had been on antithyroid drugs for under 3 months. Peripheral blood TCR sequencing and RNA sequencing compared persistent Graves' disease patients with newly diagnosed Graves' disease patients. The study took place in China and was registered as a clinical trial. A total of around 35 samples underwent TCR sequencing, from about 13 patients with persistent Graves' disease and roughly 20 patients with newly diagnosed Graves' disease. What the authors observed across the whole study: The authors noted that the small sample size was a limitation that may lower accuracy. Persistent disease showed preferential use of TRBV28, TRBJ1-2 and TRBJ2-5, whereas newly diagnosed disease favored TRBV20-1 and TRBJ2-1. Sequencing and analysis were limited to the TCR beta chain. Because the primary lesion, thyroid tissue, could not be accessed, the study looked at peripheral blood alone. Compared with newly diagnosed patients, patients with persistent Graves' disease had lower TCR Shannon entropy and fewer highly expanded clones, which suggests clonal expansion. Persistent patients shared more public clonotypes among themselves (under 3,000) than newly diagnosed patients did (over 900).

The sample's time point, from its label and the paper: newly diagnosed GD, antithyroid drugs for less than 3 months. For both TCR sequencing and RNA sequencing, RNA was extracted from PBMCs using TRIzol. Graves' disease was diagnosed according to American Thyroid Association guidelines. Recruitment of patients was carried out at an endocrinology department in Xi'an, China. Each patient gave about 10 milliliters of peripheral blood, collected in an EDTA anticoagulant tube. Ficoll Paque Plus density gradient separation was used to isolate PBMCs, and no further T cell sorting was done. An Agilent 2100 Bioanalyzer and agarose gel were used to assess RNA quality, and a NanoDrop 2000 was used to measure RNA concentration. In its sample, this clonotype was seen many times. The antigen it binds to is not known. No clone much larger than this one lies a single base away; base qualities are absent. Measured from the cysteine to the phenylalanine, the CDR3 is 17 residues long. CDR3 DNA is the only sequence kept; it has 51 bases, read in frame from the first base. The germline V gene sets CDR1 to MDHEN and CDR2 to SYDVKM. V is shortened by 3 bases, J by 1 base, and the region joining them spans 16 bases.

The library relied on multiplex PCR. TCRdb shows the sequencer as Illumina HiSeq 4000. TCR beta libraries were built with iRepertoire HTBI primers and Arm-PCR amplification of CDR3 regions. Before sequencing, the PCR products went through gel purification. Turning to the authors' computational methods: Across samples, roughly 60 TRBV and 13 to 15 TRBJ segments were identified and used for gene usage analysis of CDR3 amino acid clonotypes. COPE and FqMerger were used to merge filtered high-quality paired reads into contigs. BLAST was used to align contigs to IMGT TRBV, TRBD and TRBJ reference genes, with CDR3 defined following IMGT. Highly expanded clones were defined as clonotypes with a frequency above 0.1%. Shannon entropy served as the measure of repertoire diversity, while the Gini coefficient captured V-J evenness. Clonotypes shared by more than one individual were considered public. TCRdb's own reprocessing of the public reads used fastp at Q25 and MiXCR and kept productive beta chains. Rows are unified per CDR3 protein, each entry keeping the most common DNA and genes. The V and J calls follow TCRdb's processing rather than the paper's. The sample yields about 440,000 distinct CDR3 sequences; 15% were counted once. The ten largest account for around 15% of the sample.

These same records also appear under a second study, on T cells in Graves' hyperthyroidism and ophthalmopathy. As noted in the second study: Graves' hyperthyroidism was defined as stable when no progression to ophthalmopathy occurred over 18 months of follow-up. Hyperthyroidism patients were aged 18 to 65 years and newly diagnosed, with disease duration of less than 2 months. Any patient with an uncontrolled infection, another autoimmune disease, pregnancy or lactation was excluded. Diagnoses were based on clinical symptoms, serum thyroxine and TRAb, thyroid ultrasound and orbital computed tomography. The first round of RT-PCR for the TCR CDR3 was performed with the HTBI primer set and the Qiagen OneStep RT-PCR kit. Most expanded thyroid clonotypes (frequency above 0.001) were also detected in blood, suggesting blood repertoires may reflect thyroid immune responses. A 13 V-J signature model separated ophthalmopathy from stable hyperthyroidism, with 87.88% sensitivity and 81.08% specificity in cross-validation and 80%/75% in testing. In validation, progression to ophthalmopathy was predicted by the model with 65% to 71% sensitivity and around 75% specificity, a median of about 6.4 months before onset. A discovery cohort of roughly 96 patients, roughly 43 with Graves' ophthalmopathy and approximately 57 with stable Graves' hyperthyroidism, was used to find distinguishing TCR V-J signatures. Prospective prediction of ophthalmopathy was tested in an independent validation cohort of some 19 hyperthyroidism patients and 17 patients who later progressed to ophthalmopathy. For training and testing, the approximately 97 patients in the discovery cohort were randomly divided in a 7:3 ratio. In addition, the study compared T-cell repertoires in thyroid tissue and in blood from 6 or 7 Graves' hyperthyroidism patients. After blood sampling, hyperthyroidism patients were treated with methimazole at a starting dose of 30 mg daily, and ophthalmopathy patients were treated with high-dose intravenous methylprednisolone. A second multiplex PCR round built the libraries, followed by size selection and purification. Sequencing of the libraries was done on an Illumina HiSeq2000 using paired-end 100 bp reads. Raw data were processed with SOAPnuke, discarding reads with adapters, uncalled bases, mean Phred below 15, or no exact constant-primer or identifier match. COPE v1.2.5 was used to merge high-quality paired reads, and clonotypes were defined as unique nucleotide sequences. MiTCR v1.1 was used to align clonotypes to the IMGT TRBV, TRBD and TRBJ reference segments. Only V-J combinations with frequency above 0.0001, covering roughly 99% of repertoires, were analysed. The TCS score was defined as F50 (clonal expansion) divided by E x V (chaos), with BLOSUM62-based TCRdist calculated between CDR3 peptides within each V-J. Welch's t-statistics and random forest reduced several hundred V-J features to some 14, which were used in a naive Bayes classifier (R e1071). No statistical method was used to set the sample size in advance, and investigators knew the group allocation. The paper describes TCR Vbeta CDR3 sequencing of 135 peripheral blood samples, made up of roughly 45 ophthalmopathy patients, 70 to 75 hyperthyroidism patients and 17 progressor patients.

The V and J genes are TRBV28 and TRBJ1-5; perhaps TRBD1 is the D gene, with 5 bases matching. The TCR was taken from a woman aged 25-40 years with Graves disease. Donor details come from another sample of the same person, matched by shared clones. This specimen consisted of peripheral blood mononuclear cells (PBMCs), obtained at new diagnosis, from a patient treated with antithyroid drugs. The nucleotides are TGTGCCAGCAGTTTTTCATCAGGGCTGGTGAGCAATCAGCCCCAGCATTTT. It is translated as CASSFSSGLVSNQPQHF.